This T cell receptor (beta chain) was found in a study of blood T cells in healthy people across ages. This CDR3 has 17 amino acids. Looked up from germline, CDR1 is SQVTM and CDR2 is ANQGSEA. Trimming left V 6 bases short and J 1 base short, with 24 bases between. This clonotype appeared many times. Sample-barcoded 5' priming and a J-beta primer mix drove a second PCR of roughly 7 to 11 cycles. TCRdb used MiXCR to reprocess the 5' RACE reads, holding one entry per CDR3 protein. In the table there are roughly 800,000 distinct CDR3 sequences, roughly 35% of which are singletons. Total RNA, at least 6 micrograms per sample, came from PBMCs.

Sequencing used blood. The chain has TRBV29-1 and TRBJ1-2; no clear D. The sequence was obtained from a man between 18 and 35 years old in good health. The chain's CDR3 is CSVTPPARANINYGYTF. The CDR3 DNA reads as TGCAGCGTCACCCCTCCAGCCCGGGCAAATATTAACTATGGCTACACCTTC.